The 14 T cell receptor beta chains below come from one sample, sequenced in a study of T cell clonotyping in hematopoietic cell transplantation. The assay was immunoSEQ multiplex PCR, and TCRdb's table has in-frame clones only and misses some. The data hold about 41,000 clones, with about 96% observed a single time. The specimen was peripheral blood mononuclear cells. These receptors all stem from a man aged 30-40 years in good health. Some clones in this sample may be carry-over from other donors' samples.

The V and J genes are TRBV6-5 and TRBJ2-7; D remains unclear. Germline CDR1 is MNHEY and CDR2 is SVGAGI. CDR3 length equals 14 residues. V lost 2 bases and J lost 1, with 9 bases in between. DNA of the CDR3: TGTGCCAGCAGTTACAACAGCCCTTCCTACGAGCAGTACTTC. Protein sequence: CASSYNSPSYEQYF.

The V gene is TRBV10-3, the J gene TRBJ2-7, with D maybe TRBD2 (5 bases). The CDR3 has 13 amino acids. V shed 5 bases and J shed 6 bases, with 14 bases lying between them. Germline V gene sequence: CDR1 ENHRY, CDR2 SYGVKD. The CDR3 bases are TGTGCCATCAGTATAGGAGGCTTGGGCGAGCAGTACTTC. It yields the protein CAISIGGLGEQYF.

The genes are TRBV5-1 and TRBJ2-2, with 11 bases matching TRBD1. Germline V lookup: CDR1 SGHRS, CDR2 YFSETQ. The CDR3 contains 17 residues. J gave up 6 bases and V 4 bases, and 11 bases lay outside the gene matches. CDR3 sequence (DNA): TGCGCCAGCAGCGGCCGGGGACAGGGGGTTTTGCCCGGGGAGCTGTTTTTT. It encodes CASSGRGQGVLPGELFF. The full variable domain, completed using reference TRBV5-1 and TRBJ2-2, is KAGVTQTPRYLIKTRGQQVTLSCSPISGHRSVSWYQQTPGQGLQFLFEYFSETQRNKGNFPGRFSGRQFSNSRSEMNVSTLELGDSALYLCASSGRGQGVLPGELFFGEGSRLTVL.

This chain connects TRBV20-1 to TRBJ1-2; 7 bases align to TRBD1. The CDR3 is 11 amino acids. Germline V gene data show CDR1 as DFQATT and CDR2 as SNEGSKA (reference sequence). CDR3 amino acids: CKIGTVYGYTF. DNA of the CDR3: TGCAAGATCGGGACAGTCTATGGCTACACCTTC.

The V and J genes are TRBV30 and TRBJ1-3, with D perhaps TRBD1 (6 bases). The V and J ends lost 4 bases and 0 bases respectively, with 13 bases between them. CDR1 is GTSNPN and CDR2 is SVGIG in the germline V gene (reference sequence). The CDR3 has 15 amino acids. CDR3 sequence: CAWKAGGYSGNTIYF. Here the CDR3 DNA reads TGTGCCTGGAAAGCCGGGGGCTACTCTGGAAACACCATATATTTT.

The J gene is TRBJ2-7, the V gene TRBV27; possibly TRBD2 for D (5 bases). The V gene's germline CDR1 is MNHEY and CDR2 SMNVEV (reference sequence). CDR3 length: 14 residues. The V end lost 3 bases, the J end lost 5 bases, and 14 bases lay between the germline ends. CDR3 sequence (DNA): TGTGCCAGCAGTTTCCCATCTAGCACCCACGAGCAGTACTTC. Translating it yields CASSFPSSTHEQYF.

The gene calls are TRBV4-1 and TRBJ2-7, with TRBD1 matching 8 bases. The CDR3 has 18 amino acids. Losses at the gene ends were 0 bases for V and 6 bases for J; bases not matched to a gene: 16. Germline CDR1 reads MGHRA; CDR2 reads YSYEKL. The CDR3 here is CASSQETPDRGGVSEQYF. The DNA of the CDR3 is TGCGCCAGCAGCCAAGAAACCCCTGACAGGGGCGGGGTGAGCGAGCAGTACTTC.

The rearrangement links TRBV14 to TRBJ1-1; D gene uncertain. Per the germline V gene, CDR1 is SGHDN and CDR2 is FVKESK. The CDR3 runs to 14 residues. V was cut by 4 bases and J by 1 base, with 10 bases left in between. CDR3 loop: CASSPVPGNTEAFF. In DNA form, the CDR3 reads TGTGCCAGCAGCCCCGTCCCGGGGAACACTGAAGCTTTCTTT.

The CDR3 coding sequence is TGTGCCAGCAGCTTAGGGGGAAACACCATATATTTT. Translating gives CASSLGGNTIYF. The chain employs TRBV11-2 and TRBJ1-3, with no clear D. This CDR3 region has 12 residues. Germline assignment: CDR1 SGHAT and CDR2 FQNNGV. Trimming stripped 1 base from V and 4 bases from J, with 2 bases between. The variable domain in full, with the rest retrieved from reference TRBV11-2 and TRBJ1-3, is EAGVAQSPRYKIIEKRQSVAFWCNPISGHATLYWYQQILGQGPKLLIQFQNNGVVDDSQLPKDRFSAERLKGVDSTLKIQPAKLEDSAVYLCASSLGGNTIYFGEGSWLTVV.

V usage is TRBV27 and J usage is TRBJ2-3; D unclear. Trimming stripped 3 bases from V and 11 bases from J, with 12 bases between. The CDR3 contains 12 residues. In germline, CDR1 is MNHEY, CDR2 SMNVEV (reference sequence). CDR3 nucleotides: TGTGCCAGCAGTTTGGGATCCGTCGAGCAGTATTTT. As protein: CASSLGSVEQYF.

V is TRBV5-1 and J is TRBJ1-2; D gene unclear. CDR3 size: 14 residues. CDR1 is SGHRS and CDR2 is YFSETQ in the germline V gene. V was clipped by 0 bases and J by 4 bases, with 10 bases between them. In DNA form, the CDR3 reads TGCGCCAGCAGCTTGGAGATCCGGGGCTATGGCTACACCTTC. As protein: CASSLEIRGYGYTF. Combining the CDR3 with reference TRBV5-1 and TRBJ1-2 gives the whole variable domain KAGVTQTPRYLIKTRGQQVTLSCSPISGHRSVSWYQQTPGQGLQFLFEYFSETQRNKGNFPGRFSGRQFSNSRSEMNVSTLELGDSALYLCASSLEIRGYGYTFGSGTRLTVV.

On this clone itself: One junction end does not reproduce the germline sequence, and a read error may be involved. CDR3 in amino acids: CASSPGAASEAFF. In nucleotides, the CDR3 is TGTGCTAGCAGCCCTGGGGCCGCCTCTGAAGCTTTCTTT. The rearrangement links TRBV7-7 to TRBJ1-1, with a weak D call TRBD1 (5 bases). Germline V gene sequence: CDR1 SSHAT, CDR2 FNYEAQ (reference sequence). The CDR3 has 13 amino acids.

V gene TRBV6-5 combines with J gene TRBJ1-2, with TRBD1 matching 9 bases. The CDR3 contains 14 residues. With 5 bases clipped from V and 6 bases from J, the junction kept 7 bases outside the gene matches. Germline-derived CDR1 and CDR2 are MNHEY and SVGAGI. The CDR3 sequence is CASSPGRTGDGYTF. The CDR3 nucleotides read TGTGCCAGCAGTCCCGGGCGGACAGGGGATGGCTACACCTTC.

The chain is built from TRBV15 and TRBJ2-7; D might be TRBD2 (5 bases). Germline V gene lookup returns CDR1 LNHNV and CDR2 YYDKDF (reference sequence). CDR3 length equals 14 residues. V lost 3 bases and J lost 3, with 12 bases in between. DNA of the CDR3: TGTGCCACCAGCAGGATCCGGGGAGACTACGAGCAGTACTTC. Translation gives CATSRIRGDYEQYF.